This TCR beta chain originates from a study of blood T cell repertoires in COVID-19. How the authors handled the data: Amplification of reference gene primers provided the estimated nucleated cell counts. Generated by immunoSEQ multiplex PCR, the TCRdb table keeps only in-frame clones and is missing some. D and trimming were read from the DNA, whereas the V and J calls and clone size are those reported in that table. The sample consists of around 77,000 clones, approximately 80% of them appearing once. V was pared by 6 bases and J by 5 bases, with 4 bases of the junction left unmatched. This CDR3 is built from 13 residues. Germline-derived CDR1 and CDR2 are SQVTM and ANQGSEA.

This clonotype was obtained from a young man with COVID-19, enrolled during active disease. V gene TRBV29-1 combines with J gene TRBJ1-5, with 10 bases lining up with TRBD1. The specimen was peripheral blood. The CDR3 region is CSVGDRGHQPQHF. The DNA for the CDR3 is TGCAGCGTGGGGGACAGGGGTCATCAGCCCCAGCATTTT.